This TCR beta chain was obtained from a study of T-cell memory formation after mild COVID-19. Study context: TCR clusters mostly belonged to single donors. Findings and caveats of the study: CD4+ clones that contracted lay mainly in CM and EM; CD8+ ones lay in EMRA. The study found balanced CD4/CD8 in clones contracting day 15 to 85 and a CD4+ lean in later expanders.

This clonotype has ten or more counts. What it recognizes is unknown. TCRdb reprocessed the 5' RACE reads with MiXCR, giving one entry per CDR3 protein. This table holds tens of thousands of distinct CDR3 sequences, approximately 21% found once. The CDR3 loop spans 13 amino acids. V lost 3 bases, J lost 4 bases, and 7 bases lay in between. CDR1 is SGHDT, CDR2 YYEEEE, per germline. J is TRBJ2-2 and V is TRBV5-6; the D is unclear. The clonotype was recovered from an adult who had mild COVID-19 (a few samples of this study predate the infection). Cell type and time point are not known. The sequenced sample was PBMCs or a T cell subset sorted from them (not recorded which). The CDR3 DNA follows: TGTGCCAGCAGCTGGGCCGGCACCGGGGAGCTGTTTTTT. Translated: CASSWAGTGELFF.